This paragraph covers one T cell receptor beta chain sequence. Its antigen is as yet unknown. The data are from a study of beta chain features in type 1 diabetes. Findings and limits, study-wide: Significant though moderate, a shortening of TCRB CDR3s appeared in all four CD4+ subsets of Type 1 diabetes patients. The similarity of naive, central memory and Treg TCRB repertoires appeared greater among patients than among healthy donors.

Since all of the isolated RNA was reverse transcribed, expressed TCRB transcripts were what got sequenced. The method was immunoSEQ multiplex PCR; TCRdb's version includes in-frame clones alone and lacks a portion of them. The data show about 160,000 clones, with 7% to 9% seen just once and roughly 0.5% held by the top ten. Germline V gene sequence: CDR1 MDHEN, CDR2 SYDVKM. Trimming removed 3 bases from V and 0 bases from J, with 8 bases in between. This CDR3 is built from 14 residues. Sequenced: central memory CD4+ T cells from blood. V usage is TRBV28 and J usage is TRBJ2-5; possibly TRBD1 for D (5 bases). The receptor comes from a man younger than 35 with type 1 diabetes. The CDR3 is CASSLWGNQETQYF. DNA for the CDR3: TGTGCCAGCAGTTTGTGGGGCAACCAAGAGACCCAGTACTTC.